The clone carrying this T cell receptor beta chain was seen repeatedly, ten times or more. This record belongs to a study of blood T cell repertoires in COVID-19. The wider study: From the United States, Italy and Spain came samples of acute and convalescent COVID-19. The analysed material was cDNA or gDNA that came from T cells, B-cell-depleted T cells, or PBMCs.

Under the authors' procedure: Reference gene primer amplification gave estimated nucleated cell counts. Here immunoSEQ multiplex PCR was the method, and the copy in TCRdb shows in-frame clones only, minus some. That table is the source of V, J and clone size, and D and trimming were worked out from the DNA. The sample includes 150,000 to 200,000 clones, approximately 80% seen only once; the top ten take 22%. Sequencing was carried out using peripheral blood. This sequence originates from an elderly woman with acute or convalescent COVID-19.

CDR3 protein: CSVEGGDSYEQYF. CDR3 sequence (DNA): TGCAGCGTTGAAGGCGGTGACTCCTACGAGCAGTACTTC. This rearrangement joins TRBV29-1 to TRBJ2-7; D remains ambiguous. From germline, CDR1 is SQVTM and CDR2 ANQGSEA. This CDR3 has 13 amino acids. The germline V and J ends were trimmed by 1 base and 0 bases, with 7 bases remaining between them.